What follows are 20 T cell receptor beta chains derived from one specimen sequenced in a study of T cells expressing NK-cell markers. With the 5' RACE reads reprocessed, TCRdb shows one record per CDR3 protein and no DNA. Reported are almost 450,000 distinct CDR3 sequences; the ten largest clones contain roughly 7.2%. Sequenced material: blood T cells: a sorted CD56 or NKG2C T cell subset, CD4+ or CD8+ T cells, or bulk PBMC T cells (not recorded which). These receptors came from a woman between 18 and 69 years old in good health.

The V call is TRBV7-9, the J call TRBJ2-6; the D call from TCRdb, TRBD1, cannot be confirmed without DNA. Germline CDR1 SEHNR, CDR2 FQNEAQ (reference sequence). This CDR3 spans 16 amino acids. The CDR3: CASKQVSSGGANVLTF.

V gene TRBV7-6 combines with J gene TRBJ1-5. CDR1 SGHVS and CDR2 FNYEAQ come from the germline V gene. CDR3 size: 16 residues. CDR3 sequence: CASSLLVLYSNQPQHF.

V is TRBV28 and J is TRBJ2-7; checking the TCRdb D call of TRBD1 is not possible without DNA. The CDR3 sequence is 15 residues long. The V gene's germline CDR1 is MDHEN and CDR2 SYDVKM. CDR3 residues: CASNRPDRGGDEQYF.

The chain links TRBV12-3 or TRBV12-4 to TRBJ2-7; TCRdb's D call of TRBD2 is untestable without DNA. The CDR3 length is 16 residues. The CDR3 spells CASSFSGRAFAGEQYF.

The chain is built from TRBV18 and TRBJ1-1. This CDR3 has 13 amino acids. Germline CDR1 is KGHSH and CDR2 is LQKENI. This CDR3 is CASSPSGLAEAFF. Supplemented by reference TRBV18 and TRBJ1-1, the full variable domain reads NAGVMQNPRHLVRRRGQEARLRCSPMKGHSHVYWYRQLPEEGLKFMVYLQKENIIDESGMPKERFSAEFPKEGPSILRIQQVVRGDSAAYFCASSPSGLAEAFFGQGTRLTVV.

The chain joins TRBV29-1 to TRBJ2-7. The CDR3 loop spans 11 amino acids. Germline V CDR1 and CDR2: SQVTM, ANQGSEA. The CDR3 sequence: CSVAVSREQYF.

The gene calls are TRBV12-3 or TRBV12-4 and TRBJ2-5; the D gene TCRdb calls, TRBD2, cannot be checked with no DNA. The CDR3 sequence is 14 residues long. CDR3 sequence reads: CASRRLAGQETQYF.

The chain joins TRBV29-1 to TRBJ2-2; TCRdb indicates TRBD2, and absent DNA this call remains unverified. Germline CDR1 is SQVTM and CDR2 is ANQGSEA. The CDR3 is made up of 17 amino acids. The CDR3 spells CSVYGLAGGRGTGELFF.

The V gene is TRBV11-2, the J gene TRBJ1-1. Germline CDR1 SGHAT, CDR2 FQNNGV. This CDR3 has 12 residues. CDR3 residues: CASSVGNTEAFF. Full variable domain (outside the CDR3, taken from reference TRBV11-2 and TRBJ1-1): EAGVAQSPRYKIIEKRQSVAFWCNPISGHATLYWYQQILGQGPKLLIQFQNNGVVDDSQLPKDRFSAERLKGVDSTLKIQPAKLEDSAVYLCASSVGNTEAFFGQGTRLTVV.

The chain carries TRBV12-3 or TRBV12-4 and TRBJ2-3; TCRdb indicates TRBD2, and absent DNA this call remains unverified. The CDR3 is 15 amino acids. This chain's CDR3 is CASSQTSGKTDTQYF.

The rearrangement joins TRBV21-1 to TRBJ2-1; the D call of TRBD1 rests on TCRdb alone, since no DNA is present to check it. TRBV21-1 is marked as a pseudogene. The CDR3 consists of 16 residues. The CDR3 protein is CASSDRPRLASNEQFF.

The chain carries TRBV5-6 and TRBJ1-6. Per the germline V gene, CDR1 is SGHDT and CDR2 is YYEEEE. The CDR3 is 16 residues long. CDR3 loop: CASSPDGGSYNSPLHF.

This chain uses TRBV29-1 with TRBJ2-1. This CDR3 has 11 residues. The germline V gene has CDR1 SQVTM and CDR2 ANQGSEA. CDR3 residues: CSVGNYNEQFF.

The gene calls are TRBV29-1 and TRBJ2-2. Germline V lookup: CDR1 SQVTM, CDR2 ANQGSEA. The CDR3 spans 12 residues. CDR3 sequence: CSVLELQRELFF.

The chain joins TRBV29-1 to TRBJ2-7; TCRdb proposes TRBD1, but this gene call is untestable without DNA. In germline, CDR1 is SQVTM, CDR2 ANQGSEA. This CDR3 has 12 amino acids. CDR3 sequence: CSVVGGGGEQYF.

The chain uses TRBV27 and TRBJ2-5. Germline lookup yields CDR1 MNHEY and CDR2 SMNVEV (reference sequence). The CDR3 length is 13 residues. The CDR3 protein is CASSLVLGETQYF.

This chain joins TRBV29-1 and TRBJ1-1; there is no DNA to check the TCRdb D call of TRBD1. Germline V gene data show CDR1 as SQVTM and CDR2 as ANQGSEA. The CDR3 extends over 13 amino acids. CDR3 sequence: CSLYPLGGTEAFF.

The V gene is TRBV20-1, the J gene TRBJ1-5; absent DNA, TCRdb's TRBD1 call cannot be checked. In germline, CDR1 is DFQATT, CDR2 SNEGSKA (reference sequence). This CDR3 comprises 13 residues. CDR3 protein: CSAGDRGNQPQHF.

The chain couples TRBV29-1 to TRBJ1-2; TCRdb selects TRBD1, and the lack of DNA leaves this call unchecked. CDR3 length equals 14 residues. Germline CDR1 reads SQVTM; CDR2 reads ANQGSEA. The CDR3 loop reads CSVWRTGLVYGYTF.

The chain is built from TRBV6-2 or TRBV6-3 and TRBJ2-1; as DNA is missing, the TRBD1 call by TCRdb cannot be tested. Germline V gene lookup returns CDR1 MNHEY and CDR2 SVGEGT. CDR3 length equals 11 residues. CDR3: CATNRQYEQFF.